A single sample gave rise to the 17 T cell receptor beta chains below, sequenced in a study of cytomegalovirus exposure and HLA in healthy donors. PCR employed 60 Vbeta and 13 Jbeta primers. Clones were sequenced by immunoSEQ multiplex PCR, and TCRdb holds only the in-frame ones, with some missing. The repertoire holds 100,000 to 150,000 clones, 80% seen once, with approximately 10% in the top ten. The sample consisted of PBMCs. These receptors came from a man aged 25 to 40 in good health and CMV-seropositive.

The chain combines TRBV10-3 with TRBJ2-7; D gene unclear. The CDR3 extends over 15 amino acids. V lost 4 bases, J lost 3 bases, and 16 bases lay in between. The germline V gene encodes CDR1 ENHRY and CDR2 SYGVKD. The CDR3 DNA sequence: TGTGCCATCAGTGGCAGCGTGGTGGCAAGCTACGAGCAGTACTTC. Translation gives CAISGSVVASYEQYF.

CDR3 amino acids: CASSVGTSGVDEQFF. CDR3 in DNA: TGTGCCAGCAGCGTCGGGACTAGCGGGGTGGATGAGCAGTTCTTC. The chain uses TRBV9 and TRBJ2-1; 13 positions agree with TRBD2. The CDR3 has 15 amino acids. V trimming: 2 bases; J trimming: 8 bases; junction bases outside the gene matches: 4. Germline lookup yields CDR1 SGDLS and CDR2 YYNGEE.

A few counts support this clone. The chain links TRBV7-8 to TRBJ2-2; perhaps TRBD2 as D (6 bases). V gave up 1 base and J gave up 1 base, with 7 bases separating them. Germline lookup yields CDR1 SGHVS and CDR2 FQNEAQ. The CDR3 spans 15 residues. The chain's CDR3 is CASSLVGGNTGELFF. For the CDR3, the DNA is TGTGCCAGCAGCTTAGTGGGGGGGAACACCGGGGAGCTGTTTTTT.

V usage is TRBV2 and J usage is TRBJ2-1; 11 nucleotides align to TRBD2. Germline V lookup: CDR1 SNHLY, CDR2 FYNNEI. The V and J ends lost 3 bases and 5 bases, in that order; junction bases with no gene match: 0. The CDR3 is made up of 14 amino acids. The CDR3: CASSDSGGDNEQFF. The CDR3 DNA reads as TGTGCCAGCAGTGATAGCGGGGGGGACAATGAGCAGTTCTTC.

V and J are TRBV9 and TRBJ2-3; D might be TRBD2 (6 bases). Germline loops: CDR1 SGDLS, CDR2 YYNGEE. Trimming stripped 3 bases from V and 4 bases from J, with 18 bases between. The CDR3 length is 16 residues. The CDR3 nucleotides read TGTGCCAGCAGCGAGCTGAGTGGGACGGGGGCAGATACGCAGTATTTT. Translating gives CASSELSGTGADTQYF.

This chain uses TRBV5-1 with TRBJ2-5, with no clear D. The DNA end lines up better with TRBJ2-7; the J call may be wrong. The CDR3 covers 13 residues. The germline CDR1 and CDR2 sequences are SGHRS and YFSETQ. The CDR3 DNA is TGCGCCAGCAGCTTGTCTCCTAACTACGAGCAGTACTTC. Its protein is CASSLSPNYEQYF.

The chain uses TRBV2 and TRBJ1-2; 9 bases fit TRBD1. V gave up 5 bases and J gave up 3 bases; unmatched junction bases: 13. The CDR3 totals 17 residues. The germline V gene has CDR1 SNHLY and CDR2 FYNNEI. This CDR3 reads CASSLTGGAIGDYGYTF. For the CDR3, the DNA is TGTGCCAGCAGTCTTACAGGGGGCGCGATCGGGGACTATGGCTACACCTTC. Looking up the rest from reference TRBV2 and TRBJ1-2 gives the full variable domain: EPEVTQTPSHQVTQMGQEVILRCVPISNHLYFYWYRQILGQKVEFLVSFYNNEISEKSEIFDDQFSVERPDGSNFTLKIRSTKLEDSAMYFCASSLTGGAIGDYGYTFGSGTRLTVV.

This clone appeared once. The chain employs TRBV29-1 and TRBJ2-5; no clear D. Trimming left V 0 bases short and J 1 base short, with 6 bases between. CDR3 length equals 13 residues. The germline V gene has CDR1 SQVTM and CDR2 ANQGSEA. The CDR3 coding sequence is TGCAGCGTTGAAGATTCCAGCCAAGAGACCCAGTACTTC. Translating it yields CSVEDSSQETQYF.

As for this clone: Since the CDR3 does not end with the conserved phenylalanine or tryptophan, this likely comes from a read error. The CDR3 protein is CASSQDLAGGYGYTL. For the CDR3, the DNA is TGCGCCAGCAGCCAAGATCTCGCAGGGGGTTATGGCTACACCCTC. The chain recombines TRBV4-1 with TRBJ1-2, with 7 positions matching TRBD1. The CDR3 runs 15 residues. V gave up 0 bases and J gave up 5 bases; unmatched junction bases: 6. Per the germline V gene, CDR1 is MGHRA and CDR2 is YSYEKL.

The chain couples TRBV2 to TRBJ2-1; perhaps TRBD2 as D (6 bases). CDR3 length equals 13 residues. CDR1 is SNHLY, CDR2 FYNNEI, per germline. The V and J ends lost 4 bases and 8 bases respectively, with 12 bases between them. CDR3 loop: CASSARRADEQFF. The CDR3 DNA follows: TGTGCCAGCAGTGCTAGGAGGGCGGATGAGCAGTTCTTC.

This clone was detected only once. The CDR3 loop reads CASKKNRDSYGYTF. The CDR3 DNA follows: TGTGCCAGCAAGAAAAACAGGGATAGCTATGGCTACACCTTC. The chain recombines TRBV2 with TRBJ1-2; D perhaps matches TRBD1 (6 bases). The CDR3 loop spans 14 amino acids. Trimming shortened V by 7 bases and J by 4 bases, and 16 bases separated the two germline ends. CDR1 and CDR2 (germline): SNHLY, FYNNEI.

The J gene is TRBJ1-5, the V gene TRBV28; no clear D gene. The CDR3 extends over 16 amino acids. V gave up 4 bases and J gave up 0 bases, with 13 bases separating them. Germline CDR1 is MDHEN and CDR2 is SYDVKM. Here the CDR3 DNA reads TGTGCCAGCAGTTCCTTCGGGGAGTATAGCAATCAGCCCCAGCATTTT. As protein: CASSSFGEYSNQPQHF. Filled out from reference TRBV28 and TRBJ1-5, the complete variable domain reads DVKVTQSSRYLVKRTGEKVFLECVQDMDHENMFWYRQDPGLGLRLIYFSYDVKMKEKGDIPEGYSVSREKKERFSLILESASTNQTSMYLCASSSFGEYSNQPQHFGDGTRLSIL.

Written as DNA, the CDR3 is TGTGCCAGCAGCTTACAGGGGGCGCTCACTGAAGCTTTCTTT. Translated: CASSLQGALTEAFF. V and J are TRBV5-4 and TRBJ1-1, with 9 nucleotides matching TRBD1. Germline CDR1 reads SGHNT; CDR2 reads YYREEE (reference sequence). The CDR3 is made up of 14 amino acids. V lost 2 bases to trimming and J lost 4 bases; unmatched junction nucleotides: 3.

This clone was observed a few times. The chain carries TRBV7-6 and TRBJ1-2, with 7 bases identical to TRBD1. Germline V lookup: CDR1 SGHVS, CDR2 FNYEAQ. The CDR3 has 16 amino acids. V lost 0 bases to trimming and J lost 7 bases; unmatched junction nucleotides: 11. In nucleotides, the CDR3 is TGTGCCAGCAGCTTAGCGAGGCGACAGGGAGGTGGTGGCTACACCTTC. Translating it yields CASSLARRQGGGGYTF.

The gene calls are TRBV6-5 and TRBJ1-6, with a tentative D call TRBD1 (6 bases). There are 15 residues in the CDR3. V gave up 1 base and J gave up 9 bases, with 13 bases separating them. Germline values: CDR1 MNHEY, CDR2 SVGAGI. The CDR3 DNA is TGTGCCAGCAGTTACTGGCGGGGGCGGGTTTCACCCCTCCACTTT. Amino acid sequence: CASSYWRGRVSPLHF.

This clone has a handful of counts. The CDR3 loop is CASSLEEGVFIATNEKLFF. The CDR3 nucleotides are TGTGCCAGCAGCTTAGAGGAAGGAGTGTTTATTGCAACTAATGAAAAACTGTTTTTT. The rearrangement uses TRBV11-2 and TRBJ1-4; D is ambiguous. The CDR3 is 19 amino acids. Germline V gene sequence: CDR1 SGHAT, CDR2 FQNNGV. The ends were cut back, 0 bases at V and 0 bases at J, with 17 bases in the middle.

The chain links TRBV7-2 to TRBJ1-2; D is undetermined. Trimming removed 5 bases from V and 1 base from J, with 8 bases in between. Looked up from germline, CDR1 is SGHTA and CDR2 is FQGNSA. This CDR3 comprises 13 residues. As DNA, the CDR3 is TGTGCCAGCAGCCCCGCGGGTAACTATGGCTACACCTTC. Residues: CASSPAGNYGYTF.